This TCR beta chain derives from a study of cytomegalovirus exposure and HLA in healthy donors. Overall study context: A prior study identified roughly 110 million unique TCR beta sequences from about 180 million T cells.

PCR amplification relied on 60 Vbeta primers (plus 13 Jbeta primers). This table comes from immunoSEQ multiplex PCR, and its TCRdb copy is limited to in-frame clones, with some not included. The sample lists about 190,000 clones; over 65% were seen once. Study-wide results and limits: Sequencing artifact likely explains a cluster of highly shared sequence variants.

On this clone: Antigen unknown.

This receptor was taken from a woman between 45 and 60 years old in good health and CMV-seropositive. Sequencing input: PBMCs.

CDR3 sequence: CASSSMSDTQYF. CDR3 nucleotide sequence: TGTGCCAGCAGCTCAATGTCAGATACGCAGTATTTT. This chain uses TRBV5-4 with TRBJ2-3; no firm D call. Trimming removed 3 bases from V and 4 bases from J, with 6 bases in between. The CDR3 extends over 12 amino acids. The germline V gene encodes CDR1 SGHNT and CDR2 YYREEE (reference sequence).